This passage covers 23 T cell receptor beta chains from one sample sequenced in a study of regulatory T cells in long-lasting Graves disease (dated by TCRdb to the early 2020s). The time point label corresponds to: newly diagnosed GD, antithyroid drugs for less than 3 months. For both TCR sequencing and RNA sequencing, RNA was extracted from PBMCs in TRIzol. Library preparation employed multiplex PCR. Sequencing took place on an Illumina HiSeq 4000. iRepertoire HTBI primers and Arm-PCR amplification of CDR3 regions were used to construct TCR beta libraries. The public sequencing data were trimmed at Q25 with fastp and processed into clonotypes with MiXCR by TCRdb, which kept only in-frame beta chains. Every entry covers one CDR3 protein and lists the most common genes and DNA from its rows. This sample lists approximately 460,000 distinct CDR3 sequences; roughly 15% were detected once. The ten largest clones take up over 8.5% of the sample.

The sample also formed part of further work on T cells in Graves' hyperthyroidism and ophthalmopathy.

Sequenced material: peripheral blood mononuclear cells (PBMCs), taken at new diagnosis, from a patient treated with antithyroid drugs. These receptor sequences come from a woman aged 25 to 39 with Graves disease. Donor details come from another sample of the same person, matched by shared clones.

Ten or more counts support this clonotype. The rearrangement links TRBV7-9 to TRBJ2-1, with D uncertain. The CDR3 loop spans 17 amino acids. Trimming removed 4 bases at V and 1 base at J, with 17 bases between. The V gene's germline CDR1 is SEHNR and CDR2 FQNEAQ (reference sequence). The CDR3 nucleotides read TGTGCCAGCAGCTCCAGTCGGGCCAGGTCGTCCTACAATGAGCAGTTCTTC. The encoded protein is CASSSSRARSSYNEQFF. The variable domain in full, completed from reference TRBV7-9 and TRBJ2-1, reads DTGVSQNPRHKITKRGQNVTFRCDPISEHNRLYWYRQTLGQGPEFLTYFQNEAQLEKSRLLSDRFSAERPKGSFSTLEIQRTEQGDSAMYLCASSSSRARSSYNEQFFGPGTRLTVL.

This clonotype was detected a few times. The CDR3 reads CASSLLGAGETDTQYF. Written as DNA, the CDR3 is TGTGCCAGCAGTTTACTAGGGGCCGGGGAGACAGATACGCAGTATTTT. The V gene is TRBV12-3 or TRBV12-4, the J gene TRBJ2-3; the D gene could be TRBD1 or TRBD2 (5 bases each). V dropped 2 bases and J dropped 3 bases, with 15 bases sitting between them. This CDR3 has 16 residues.

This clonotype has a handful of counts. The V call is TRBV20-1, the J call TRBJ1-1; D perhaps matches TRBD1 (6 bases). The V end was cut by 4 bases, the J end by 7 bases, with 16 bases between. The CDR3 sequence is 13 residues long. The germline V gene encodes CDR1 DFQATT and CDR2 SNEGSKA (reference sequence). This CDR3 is CSAKQGTYFEAFF. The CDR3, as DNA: TGCAGTGCTAAACAGGGAACGTACTTTGAAGCTTTCTTT.

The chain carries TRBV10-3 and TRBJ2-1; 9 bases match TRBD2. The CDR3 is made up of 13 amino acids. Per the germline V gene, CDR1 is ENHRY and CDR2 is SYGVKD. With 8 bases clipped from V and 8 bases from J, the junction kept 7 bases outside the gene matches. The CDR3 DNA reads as TGTGCCATCTATAGCGGGAGTATCGATGAGCAGTTCTTC. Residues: CAIYSGSIDEQFF.

The CDR3 here is CASSPPGTGWAGELFF. The CDR3 region has the DNA TGTGCCAGCAGCCCCCCCGGGACAGGTTGGGCCGGGGAGCTGTTTTTT. The rearrangement links TRBV2 to TRBJ2-2, with 8 bases identical to TRBD1. This CDR3 region has 16 residues. With 6 bases clipped from V and 6 bases from J, the junction kept 12 bases outside the gene matches. Germline CDR1 reads SNHLY; CDR2 reads FYNNEI.

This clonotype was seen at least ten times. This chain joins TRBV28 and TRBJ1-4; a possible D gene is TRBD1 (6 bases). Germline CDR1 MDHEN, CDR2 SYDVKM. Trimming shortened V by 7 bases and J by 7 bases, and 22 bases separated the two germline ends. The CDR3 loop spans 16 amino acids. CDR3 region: CASTTAGGGWGEKLFF. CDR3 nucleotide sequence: TGTGCCAGCACCACAGCGGGCGGGGGCTGGGGTGAAAAACTGTTTTTT.

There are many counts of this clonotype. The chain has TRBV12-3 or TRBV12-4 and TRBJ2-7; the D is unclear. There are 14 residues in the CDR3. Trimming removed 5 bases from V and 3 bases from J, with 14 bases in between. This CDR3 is CASSPSAPHYEQYF. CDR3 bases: TGTGCCAGCAGTCCCAGTGCGCCCCACTACGAGCAGTACTTC.

The CDR3 DNA sequence: TGTGCCAGCGGGCTTGGATCATACGAGCAGTACTTC. Translation gives CASGLGSYEQYF. The chain combines TRBV25-1 with TRBJ2-7, with no clear D. The CDR3 is 12 residues long. V dropped 8 bases and J dropped 4 bases, with 12 bases sitting between them. The germline CDR1 and CDR2 sequences are MGHDK and SYGVNS.

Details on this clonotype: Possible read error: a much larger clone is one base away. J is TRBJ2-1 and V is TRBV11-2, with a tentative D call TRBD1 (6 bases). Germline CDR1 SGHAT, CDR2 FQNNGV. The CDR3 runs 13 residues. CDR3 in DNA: TGTGCCAGCAGCTTCGAGGGGTCAGGGGAGCAGTCCTTC. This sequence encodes CASSFEGSGEQSF.

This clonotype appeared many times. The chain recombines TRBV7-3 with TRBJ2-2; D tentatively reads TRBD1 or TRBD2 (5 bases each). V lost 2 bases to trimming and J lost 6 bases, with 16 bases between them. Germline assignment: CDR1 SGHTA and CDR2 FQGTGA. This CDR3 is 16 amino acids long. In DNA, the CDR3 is TGTGCCAGCAGCTTAGGGCCCGGGGCATGGGCCGGGGAGCTGTTTTTT. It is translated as CASSLGPGAWAGELFF. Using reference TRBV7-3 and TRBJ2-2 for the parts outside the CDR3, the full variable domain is GAGVSQTPSNKVTEKGKYVELRCDPISGHTALYWYRQSLGQGPEFLIYFQGTGAADDSGLPNDRFFAVRPEGSVSTLKIQRTERGDSAVYLCASSLGPGAWAGELFFGEGSRLTVL.

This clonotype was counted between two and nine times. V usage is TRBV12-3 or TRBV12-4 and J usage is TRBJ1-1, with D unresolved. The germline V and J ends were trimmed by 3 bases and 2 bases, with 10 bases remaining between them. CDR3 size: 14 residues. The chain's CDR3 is CASSFLDTNTEAFF. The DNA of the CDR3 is TGTGCCAGCAGTTTTCTTGATACCAACACTGAAGCTTTCTTT.

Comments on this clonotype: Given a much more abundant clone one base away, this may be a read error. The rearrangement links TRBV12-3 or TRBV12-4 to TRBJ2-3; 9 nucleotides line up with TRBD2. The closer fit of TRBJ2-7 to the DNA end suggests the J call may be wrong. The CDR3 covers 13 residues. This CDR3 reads CASMGLAPNEQYF. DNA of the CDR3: TGTGCCAGCATGGGACTAGCCCCCAATGAGCAGTACTTC.

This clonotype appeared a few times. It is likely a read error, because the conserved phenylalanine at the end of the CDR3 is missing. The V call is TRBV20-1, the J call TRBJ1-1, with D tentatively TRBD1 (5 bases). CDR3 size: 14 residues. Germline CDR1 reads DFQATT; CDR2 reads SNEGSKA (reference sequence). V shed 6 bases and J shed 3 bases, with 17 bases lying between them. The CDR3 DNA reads TGCAGTGCAGGTCCCAGGGTATTTGACACTGAAGCTTTCCTT. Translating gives CSAGPRVFDTEAFL.

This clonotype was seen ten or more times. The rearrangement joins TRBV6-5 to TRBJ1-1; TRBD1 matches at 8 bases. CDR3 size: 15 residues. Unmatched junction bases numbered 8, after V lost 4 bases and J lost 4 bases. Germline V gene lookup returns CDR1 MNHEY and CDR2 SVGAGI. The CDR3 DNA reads TGTGCCAGCAGTTCCAAACGACAGGGGCCCACTGAAGCTTTCTTT. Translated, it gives CASSSKRQGPTEAFF.

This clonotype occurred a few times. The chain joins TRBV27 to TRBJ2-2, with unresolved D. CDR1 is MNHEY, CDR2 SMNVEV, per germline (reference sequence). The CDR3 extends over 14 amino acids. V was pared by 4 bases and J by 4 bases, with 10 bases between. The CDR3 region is CASSYAKGTGELFF. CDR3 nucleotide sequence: TGTGCCAGCAGTTATGCGAAGGGCACCGGGGAGCTGTTTTTT.

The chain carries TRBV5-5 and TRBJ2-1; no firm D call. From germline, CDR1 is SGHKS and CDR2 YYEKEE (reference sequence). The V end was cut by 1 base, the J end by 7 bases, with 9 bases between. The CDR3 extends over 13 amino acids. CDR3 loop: CASSLQEVNEQFF. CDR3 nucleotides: TGTGCCAGCAGCTTGCAAGAGGTTAATGAGCAGTTCTTC.

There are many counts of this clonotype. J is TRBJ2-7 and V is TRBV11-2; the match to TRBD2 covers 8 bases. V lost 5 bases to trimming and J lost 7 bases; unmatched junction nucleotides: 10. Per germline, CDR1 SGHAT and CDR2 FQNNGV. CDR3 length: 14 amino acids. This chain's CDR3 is CASSRAGDLKEQYF. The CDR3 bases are TGTGCCAGCAGCCGAGCGGGAGATCTGAAAGAGCAGTACTTC. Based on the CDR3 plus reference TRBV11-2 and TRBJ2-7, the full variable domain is EAGVAQSPRYKIIEKRQSVAFWCNPISGHATLYWYQQILGQGPKLLIQFQNNGVVDDSQLPKDRFSAERLKGVDSTLKIQPAKLEDSAVYLCASSRAGDLKEQYFGPGTRLTVT.

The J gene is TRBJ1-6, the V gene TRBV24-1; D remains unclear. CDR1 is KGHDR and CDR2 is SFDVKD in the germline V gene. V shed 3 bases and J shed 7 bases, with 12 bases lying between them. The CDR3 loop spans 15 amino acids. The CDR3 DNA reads TGTGCCACCAGTGATCCGCGGGAGCCGAATTCACCCCTCCACTTT. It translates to CATSDPREPNSPLHF.

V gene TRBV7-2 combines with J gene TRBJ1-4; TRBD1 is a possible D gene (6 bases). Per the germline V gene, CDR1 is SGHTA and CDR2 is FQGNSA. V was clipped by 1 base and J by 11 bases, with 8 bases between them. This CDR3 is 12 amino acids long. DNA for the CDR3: TGTGCCAGCAGCTTAGGGGGGGCCAAACTGTTTTTT. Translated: CASSLGGAKLFF.

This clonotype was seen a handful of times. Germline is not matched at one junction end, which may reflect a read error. The CDR3 loop is CASSQEFSLTDTQYF. The CDR3 DNA is TGTGCCAGCAGCCAAGAATTTTCCCTCACAGATACGCAGTATTTT. The chain joins TRBV4-3 to TRBJ2-3, with unresolved D. Germline V gene lookup returns CDR1 LGHNA and CDR2 YSLEER. This CDR3 region has 15 residues.

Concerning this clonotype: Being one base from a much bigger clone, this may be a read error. CDR3 protein: CASSVGSTETQYF. The DNA of the CDR3 is TGTGCCAGCTCAGTGGGTTCTACGGAGACCCAGTACTTC. The rearrangement joins TRBV18 to TRBJ2-5; D ambiguous. Germline lookup yields CDR1 KGHSH and CDR2 LQKENI. The CDR3 contains 13 residues. V was pared by 5 bases and J by 5 bases, with 12 bases between.

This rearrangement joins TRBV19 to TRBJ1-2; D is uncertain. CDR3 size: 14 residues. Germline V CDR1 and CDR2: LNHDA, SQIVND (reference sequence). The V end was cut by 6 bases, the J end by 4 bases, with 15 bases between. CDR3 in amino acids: CASRSGPGPYGYTF. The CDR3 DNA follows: TGTGCCAGTAGGAGCGGACCTGGACCCTATGGCTACACCTTC.

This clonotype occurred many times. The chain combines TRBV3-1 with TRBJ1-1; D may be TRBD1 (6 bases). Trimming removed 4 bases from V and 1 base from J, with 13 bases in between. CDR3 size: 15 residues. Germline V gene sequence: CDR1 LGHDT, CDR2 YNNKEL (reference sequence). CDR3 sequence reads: CASSPTQGRNTEAFF. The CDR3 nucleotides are TGTGCCAGCAGCCCGACCCAGGGGAGGAACACTGAAGCTTTCTTT.